What follows are 32 T cell receptor beta chains derived from one specimen sequenced in a study of T cells in Graves' hyperthyroidism and ophthalmopathy. TCR beta CDR3 region amplification was performed from RNA transcripts. RT-PCR in the first round (using the HTBI primer set) targeted the TCR CDR3. TCRdb used MiXCR to reprocess the multiplex PCR reads, holding one entry per CDR3 protein. Here the sample spans hundreds of thousands of distinct CDR3 sequences, about 43% being singletons. The specimen was peripheral blood or thyroid tissue (not recorded which). All receptors come from a woman younger than 30 with Graves' hyperthyroidism.

This chain connects TRBV6-1 to TRBJ2-7, with D hard to call. Trimming shortened V by 5 bases and J by 7 bases, and 9 bases separated the two germline ends. This CDR3 region has 11 residues. Germline V gives CDR1 MNHNS, CDR2 SASEGT. CDR3 amino acids: CASSTTREQYF. The CDR3, as DNA: TGTGCCAGCAGTACAACACGAGAGCAGTACTTC.

The V gene is TRBV7-2, the J gene TRBJ1-6, with D possibly matching TRBD1 (5 bases). The CDR3 is made up of 13 amino acids. CDR1 and CDR2 (germline): SGHTA, FQGNSA. With 3 bases removed from V and 9 bases from J, the gap between germline ends came to 9 bases. CDR3 bases: TGTGCCAGCAGCTTGGGCGGGACTTCACCCCTCCACTTT. Its translation is CASSLGGTSPLHF.

CDR3 residues: CASSLTEANYGYTF. DNA of the CDR3: TGTGCCAGCAGCTTGACAGAAGCTAACTATGGCTACACCTTC. This rearrangement joins TRBV11-2 to TRBJ1-2, with D possibly TRBD1 on 5 matching bases. Trimming left V 3 bases short and J 0 bases short, with 8 bases between. This CDR3 comprises 14 residues. CDR1 is SGHAT, CDR2 FQNNGV, per germline. Full variable domain (rest looked up from reference TRBV11-2 and TRBJ1-2): EAGVAQSPRYKIIEKRQSVAFWCNPISGHATLYWYQQILGQGPKLLIQFQNNGVVDDSQLPKDRFSAERLKGVDSTLKIQPAKLEDSAVYLCASSLTEANYGYTFGSGTRLTVV.

The chain has TRBV5-1 and TRBJ2-5; no clear D gene. Germline V lookup: CDR1 SGHRS, CDR2 YFSETQ. This CDR3 region has 14 residues. Trimming removed 4 bases at V and 0 bases at J, with 10 bases between. This CDR3 is CASSPGWDQETQYF. The CDR3 DNA follows: TGCGCCAGCAGCCCTGGGTGGGACCAAGAGACCCAGTACTTC.

The chain recombines TRBV7-9 with TRBJ1-5, with 7 bases lining up with TRBD1. The CDR3 is 16 amino acids. V shed 5 bases, J shed 7 bases, and the junction held 14 bases outside the gene matches. Looked up from germline, CDR1 is SEHNR and CDR2 is FQNEAQ (reference sequence). The CDR3: CASSQGPGGGGQPQHF. CDR3 coding DNA: TGTGCCAGCAGCCAAGGCCCAGGGGGTGGGGGGCAGCCCCAGCATTTT.

This clonotype was found many times. The chain has TRBV5-1 and TRBJ2-7; TRBD2 is a possible D gene (6 bases). The CDR3 is made up of 12 amino acids. Trimming took 1 base from V and 7 from J, leaving 9 bases between them. Per germline, CDR1 SGHRS and CDR2 YFSETQ. CDR3 sequence reads: CASSLMGTEQYF. The CDR3 DNA follows: TGCGCCAGCAGCTTGATGGGGACTGAGCAGTACTTC.

This CDR3 is CASSSTEIYEQYF. In nucleotides, the CDR3 is TGCGCCAGCAGCTCCACCGAGATCTACGAGCAGTACTTC. This rearrangement joins TRBV5-1 to TRBJ2-7, with D unclear. V shed 3 bases and J shed 3 bases, with 10 bases lying between them. Germline assignment: CDR1 SGHRS and CDR2 YFSETQ. This CDR3 contains 13 residues. The variable domain in full, with the rest retrieved from reference TRBV5-1 and TRBJ2-7, is KAGVTQTPRYLIKTRGQQVTLSCSPISGHRSVSWYQQTPGQGLQFLFEYFSETQRNKGNFPGRFSGRQFSNSRSEMNVSTLELGDSALYLCASSSTEIYEQYFGPGTRLTVT.

The J gene is TRBJ1-2, the V gene TRBV11-2; D unresolved. V lost 3 bases and J lost 8, with 13 bases in between. The CDR3 is 13 residues long. CDR1 is SGHAT and CDR2 is FQNNGV in the germline V gene. The CDR3 sequence is CASSFGPSRGYTF. CDR3 sequence (DNA): TGTGCCAGCAGCTTCGGGCCGTCCAGGGGCTACACCTTC.

This clonotype was detected a few times. The chain uses TRBV5-6 and TRBJ1-5, with D uncertain. This CDR3 is built from 16 residues. CDR1 is SGHDT, CDR2 YYEEEE, per germline. V was pared by 4 bases and J by 5 bases, with 19 bases between. The CDR3 DNA is TGTGCCAGCAGCCTAACGACCGGGAAGGGTCATCAGCCCCAGCATTTT. This sequence encodes CASSLTTGKGHQPQHF. Full variable domain (outside the CDR3, taken from reference TRBV5-6 and TRBJ1-5): DAGVTQSPTHLIKTRGQQVTLRCSPKSGHDTVSWYQQALGQGPQFIFQYYEEEERQRGNFPDRFSGHQFPNYSSELNVNALLLGDSALYLCASSLTTGKGHQPQHFGDGTRLSIL.

Ten or more counts support this clonotype. The chain employs TRBV7-9 and TRBJ1-2; TRBD1 aligns across 11 bases. The V gene end was trimmed by 0 bases and the J gene end by 6 bases; junction bases not matched to a gene: 6. The germline V gene encodes CDR1 SEHNR and CDR2 FQNEAQ (reference sequence). The CDR3 contains 16 residues. The CDR3 region has the DNA TGTGCCAGCAGCTTAGCGCTGGGACAGGGGGTCCATGGCTACACCTTC. This sequence encodes CASSLALGQGVHGYTF.

This clonotype has ten or more counts. This chain connects TRBV25-1 to TRBJ1-2, with a weak D call TRBD1 (6 bases). Trimming took off 3 bases at V and 4 bases at J, with 15 bases between the two ends. The CDR3 extends over 15 amino acids. Germline V gene data show CDR1 as MGHDK and CDR2 as SYGVNS. Written as DNA, the CDR3 is TGTGCCAGCAGTGAGGGGTTTGGGGGCAGCTATGGCTACACCTTC. This sequence encodes CASSEGFGGSYGYTF.

This sequence joins TRBV19 and TRBJ1-2, with D hard to call. This CDR3 has 13 residues. The ends were cut back, 4 bases at V and 3 bases at J, with 9 bases in the middle. The germline CDR1 and CDR2 sequences are LNHDA and SQIVND (reference sequence). The CDR3 sequence: CASSKAGDYGYTF. CDR3 coding DNA: TGTGCCAGTAGTAAAGCCGGGGACTATGGCTACACCTTC.

The chain recombines TRBV9 with TRBJ1-6; tentative D call: TRBD1 (5 bases). The CDR3 covers 16 residues. Per germline, CDR1 SGDLS and CDR2 YYNGEE. Trimming took 4 bases from V and 9 from J, leaving 20 bases between them. This chain's CDR3 is CASSQGAGGSGSPLHF. The CDR3 coding sequence is TGTGCCAGCAGCCAAGGGGCAGGAGGGTCAGGTTCACCCCTCCACTTT.

A few counts support this clonotype. The chain joins TRBV24-1 to TRBJ1-3; weak D call: TRBD1 (6 bases). The germline V gene encodes CDR1 KGHDR and CDR2 SFDVKD. This CDR3 is 17 amino acids long. V was shortened by 9 bases and J by 0 bases, with 20 bases between the two germline ends. The CDR3 sequence: CATGGHKRTLSGNTIYF. Here the CDR3 DNA reads TGTGCCACCGGGGGACATAAGAGAACCCTCTCTGGAAACACCATATATTTT.

This chain links TRBV10-2 with TRBJ1-2; possibly TRBD1 for D (5 bases). The CDR3 spans 14 residues. CDR1 is WSHSY, CDR2 SAAADI, per germline. Trimming left V 8 bases short and J 0 bases short, with 13 bases between. CDR3 sequence (DNA): TGCGCCAGCCCATCGGGGGGAGCTAACTATGGCTACACCTTC. Encoded protein: CASPSGGANYGYTF.

This chain connects TRBV12-3 or TRBV12-4 to TRBJ1-2; D gene unclear. The V and J ends lost 3 bases and 4 bases respectively, with 9 bases between them. The CDR3 consists of 13 residues. The CDR3 here is CASSFGRFYGYTF. The CDR3 DNA reads TGTGCCAGCAGTTTCGGCAGATTCTATGGCTACACCTTC.

This clonotype was seen more than once but under ten times. The J gene is TRBJ2-7, the V gene TRBV7-6; 7 bases are shared with TRBD2. This CDR3 region has 14 residues. J was trimmed by 4 bases and V by 8 bases; bases with no gene match: 11. Germline CDR1 reads SGHVS; CDR2 reads FNYEAQ. The CDR3 nucleotides read TGTGCCAGCTCACCAAGCGGGACCTTTTACGAGCAGTACTTC. Amino acids: CASSPSGTFYEQYF.

CDR3 DNA sequence: TGTGCCAGCATGCGGGACAGAGGGCGGACAGGGCTGTACGAGCAGTACTTC. It codes for CASMRDRGRTGLYEQYF. The rearrangement links TRBV11-1 to TRBJ2-7, with TRBD1 matching 8 bases. After removal of 7 bases from V and 4 bases from J, the junction contained 18 bases not matched to a gene. CDR1 is SGHAT, CDR2 FQDESV, per germline (reference sequence). CDR3 length: 17 amino acids. The full variable domain, in which reference TRBV11-1 and TRBJ2-7 provide the parts outside the CDR3, is EAEVAQSPRYKITEKSQAVAFWCDPISGHATLYWYRQILGQGPELLVQFQDESVVDDSQLPKDRFSAERLKGVDSTLKIQPAELGDSAMYLCASMRDRGRTGLYEQYFGPGTRLTVT.

The CDR3 spells CASSATGTRETQYF. CDR3 sequence (DNA): TGTGCCAGCAGCGCCACCGGGACTAGAGAGACCCAGTACTTC. This chain links TRBV5-4 with TRBJ2-5; 8 nucleotides agree with TRBD2. V was pared by 4 bases and J by 4 bases, with 6 bases of the junction left unmatched. CDR1 SGHNT and CDR2 YYREEE come from the germline V gene (reference sequence). CDR3 length: 14 residues.

The V gene is TRBV7-9, the J gene TRBJ2-5; D may be TRBD1 (6 bases). This CDR3 is 13 amino acids long. Trimming left V 6 bases short and J 6 bases short, with 14 bases between. The germline V gene encodes CDR1 SEHNR and CDR2 FQNEAQ (reference sequence). This CDR3 reads CASSLTGLQTQYF. CDR3 coding DNA: TGTGCCAGCAGTTTAACAGGGCTGCAGACCCAGTACTTC. Supplemented by reference TRBV7-9 and TRBJ2-5, the full variable domain reads DTGVSQNPRHKITKRGQNVTFRCDPISEHNRLYWYRQTLGQGPEFLTYFQNEAQLEKSRLLSDRFSAERPKGSFSTLEIQRTEQGDSAMYLCASSLTGLQTQYFGPGTRLLVL.

This clonotype was counted ten times or more. The genes are TRBV7-9 and TRBJ2-5; D might be TRBD2 (5 bases). Germline V gene data show CDR1 as SEHNR and CDR2 as FQNEAQ (reference sequence). The CDR3 length is 13 residues. Trimming took 2 bases from V and 4 from J, leaving 8 bases between them. The CDR3 sequence: CASSLLGVETQYF. CDR3 in DNA: TGTGCCAGCAGCTTACTGGGAGTAGAGACCCAGTACTTC. Using reference TRBV7-9 and TRBJ2-5 for the parts outside the CDR3, the full variable domain is DTGVSQNPRHKITKRGQNVTFRCDPISEHNRLYWYRQTLGQGPEFLTYFQNEAQLEKSRLLSDRFSAERPKGSFSTLEIQRTEQGDSAMYLCASSLLGVETQYFGPGTRLLVL.

This clonotype was counted between two and nine times. This chain joins TRBV7-2 and TRBJ2-7; possible D gene TRBD1, 6 bases. The V end lost 5 bases, the J end lost 3 bases, and 17 bases lay between the germline ends. The CDR3 is 15 residues long. Looked up from germline, CDR1 is SGHTA and CDR2 is FQGNSA. The CDR3 here is CASSLKDSLNYEQYF. The CDR3 nucleotides are TGTGCCAGCAGCCTAAAGGACAGTCTGAACTACGAGCAGTACTTC.

The V call is TRBV19, the J call TRBJ2-7; D unclear. The germline V gene encodes CDR1 LNHDA and CDR2 SQIVND (reference sequence). There are 13 residues in the CDR3. Trimming pared 3 bases from V and 6 bases from J, leaving 12 bases between. The CDR3 here is CASSMRRSFEQYF. The CDR3 DNA reads TGTGCCAGTAGTATGAGACGGAGCTTCGAGCAGTACTTC.

The chain couples TRBV2 to TRBJ1-2, with D unresolved. The CDR3 is made up of 15 amino acids. Germline CDR1 reads SNHLY; CDR2 reads FYNNEI. Trimming cost V 7 bases and J 4 bases, with 19 bases left between them. CDR3 region: CASKGDMLTSYGYTF. CDR3 nucleotides: TGTGCCAGCAAGGGTGACATGCTAACTTCCTATGGCTACACCTTC.

The rearrangement joins TRBV2 to TRBJ1-1; D gene ambiguous. From germline, CDR1 is SNHLY and CDR2 FYNNEI. CDR3 size: 11 residues. Trimming cost V 11 bases and J 0 bases, with 7 bases left between them. The CDR3 region is CAGRMNTEAFF. In DNA form, the CDR3 reads TGTGCCGGGCGGATGAACACTGAAGCTTTCTTT.

This chain links TRBV7-2 with TRBJ2-5, with D tentatively TRBD1 (5 bases). Trimming left V 4 bases short and J 5 bases short, with 11 bases between. Germline CDR1 is SGHTA and CDR2 is FQGNSA. The CDR3 is made up of 13 amino acids. The CDR3 bases are TGTGCCAGCAGCTCAGGACACCCGGAGACCCAGTACTTC. Translation: CASSSGHPETQYF. Using reference TRBV7-2 and TRBJ2-5 for the parts outside the CDR3, the full variable domain is GAGVSQSPSNKVTEKGKDVELRCDPISGHTALYWYRQSLGQGLEFLIYFQGNSAPDKSGLPSDRFSAERTGGSVSTLTIQRTQQEDSAVYLCASSSGHPETQYFGPGTRLLVL.

The chain has TRBV29-1 and TRBJ2-1; D may be TRBD2 (7 bases). V gave up 6 bases and J gave up 6 bases, with 12 bases separating them. The CDR3 sequence is 12 residues long. The germline CDR1 and CDR2 sequences are SQVTM and ANQGSEA. CDR3 in amino acids: CSVGGAANEQFF. Written as DNA, the CDR3 is TGCAGCGTGGGGGGGGCAGCCAATGAGCAGTTCTTC.

The V gene is TRBV2, the J gene TRBJ2-3; TRBD2 agrees at 8 bases. Germline values: CDR1 SNHLY, CDR2 FYNNEI. With V trimmed by 6 bases and J by 2 bases, 7 bases remained unmatched. The CDR3 consists of 15 residues. Written as DNA, the CDR3 is TGTGCCAGCAGCACACTAGCGGAGACCACAGATACGCAGTATTTT. Encoded protein: CASSTLAETTDTQYF.

In this sample, this clonotype turned up a few times. The chain carries TRBV20-1 and TRBJ1-5; the match to TRBD1 covers 7 bases. The CDR3 extends over 13 amino acids. The junction had 9 bases not matched to a gene; V was cut back by 5 bases and J by 8 bases. Per the germline V gene, CDR1 is DFQATT and CDR2 is SNEGSKA (reference sequence). The CDR3 loop reads CSASGRGREPQHF. CDR3 bases: TGCAGTGCTTCTGGGAGGGGGCGAGAGCCCCAGCATTTT.

The chain is built from TRBV25-1 and TRBJ2-7; TRBD2 might be the D (6 bases). CDR1 MGHDK and CDR2 SYGVNS come from the germline V gene. The CDR3 is 14 amino acids. V was pared by 1 base and J by 7 bases, with 14 bases between. The CDR3 nucleotides read TGTGCCAGCAGTGAATGGGGGGACTCCAATGAGCAGTACTTC. Protein product: CASSEWGDSNEQYF.

The chain links TRBV7-1 to TRBJ2-7; TRBD2 matches at 14 bases. TRBV7-1 is an ORF for which the function is uncertain. V shed 3 bases and J 4 bases; nucleotides not matched to a gene: 11. CDR3 length: 18 amino acids. The CDR3 bases are TGTGCCAGCAGCTCGGGACTAGCGGGAGTGGTTGGGCCTTACGAGCAGTACTTC. It is translated as CASSSGLAGVVGPYEQYF.

The chain couples TRBV29-1 to TRBJ2-2; 9 nucleotides line up with TRBD1. Germline trimming cut 3 bases from V and 4 bases from J; bases unmatched to any gene: 12. This CDR3 comprises 17 residues. Per the germline V gene, CDR1 is SQVTM and CDR2 is ANQGSEA. CDR3 bases: TGCAGCGTTGAGCTCCCACGGGTGACAGGGGGCACCGGGGAGCTGTTTTTT. Its protein product is CSVELPRVTGGTGELFF.